Listed here are 21 T cell receptor beta chains from one sample, sequenced in a study of vaccination effects on CD4 cells after COVID-19. The culture ran for 10 to 11 days, and then CD4+ T cells were isolated. This individual tested PCR-positive for SARS-CoV-2 infection between March and December 2020. The cohort was immunized with two doses of either the BNT162b2 or mRNA-1273 vaccine. These receptors' antigens are unknown. Assay: immunoSEQ multiplex PCR; the TCRdb copy retains only in-frame clones and omits some. The repertoire holds 40,000 to 55,000 clones, around 80% seen once, with 3.5% to 4.5% in the top ten. Here the sequenced sample was CD4+ T cells from PBMCs cultured without peptide, taken after COVID-19 vaccination. The receptors derive from a human donor who had a prior SARS-CoV-2 infection.

V gene TRBV4-1 combines with J gene TRBJ2-7; TRBD1 aligns across 9 bases. J gave up 2 bases and V 3 bases, and 5 bases lay outside the gene matches. Germline lookup yields CDR1 MGHRA and CDR2 YSYEKL. This CDR3 contains 15 residues. DNA of the CDR3: TGCGCCAGCAGCCACGGACAGGGGATTCCCTACGAGCAGTACTTC. This gives the protein CASSHGQGIPYEQYF.

The chain combines TRBV7-6 with TRBJ1-2; tentatively, D is TRBD1 (5 bases). This CDR3 spans 13 amino acids. Trimming left V 3 bases short and J 2 bases short, with 7 bases between. Germline assignment: CDR1 SGHVS and CDR2 FNYEAQ. CDR3: CASSFPGNYGYTF. CDR3 DNA sequence: TGTGCCAGCAGCTTCCCAGGGAACTATGGCTACACCTTC. Drawing the rest from reference TRBV7-6 and TRBJ1-2, the complete variable domain is GAGVSQSPRYKVTKRGQDVALRCDPISGHVSLYWYRQALGQGPEFLTYFNYEAQQDKSGLPNDRFSAERPEGSISTLTIQRTEQRDSAMYRCASSFPGNYGYTFGSGTRLTVV.

The chain is built from TRBV19 and TRBJ1-6; the D gene is possibly TRBD1 (6 bases). V lost 6 bases and J 6 bases, leaving 12 bases between the germline ends. The CDR3 sequence is 14 residues long. Germline CDR1 reads LNHDA; CDR2 reads SQIVND (reference sequence). Written as DNA, the CDR3 is TGTGCCAGTAGGACCGGACAGCCTAATTCACCCCTCCACTTT. Translated, it gives CASRTGQPNSPLHF.

The genes are TRBV5-5 and TRBJ2-7; possible D gene TRBD2, 6 bases. Germline V gene data show CDR1 as SGHKS and CDR2 as YYEKEE (reference sequence). V lost 4 bases, J lost 4 bases, and 12 bases lay in between. The CDR3 covers 13 residues. DNA for the CDR3: TGTGCCAGCAGCCGGGAGTGGGGGTACGAGCAGTACTTC. Its translation is CASSREWGYEQYF.

The V gene is TRBV2, the J gene TRBJ1-1; D perhaps matches TRBD1 (6 bases). V lost 4 bases and J 2 bases, leaving 11 bases between the germline ends. CDR3 length: 14 amino acids. Germline CDR1 SNHLY, CDR2 FYNNEI. CDR3 DNA: TGTGCCAGCAGTGGTAACAGGGCTAACACTGAAGCTTTCTTT. This translates into CASSGNRANTEAFF.

The chain couples TRBV7-8 to TRBJ1-3; D is unclear. The CDR3 is 12 residues long. The V gene's germline CDR1 is SGHVS and CDR2 FQNEAQ. Trimming took 1 base from V and 11 from J, leaving 9 bases between them. The CDR3 DNA follows: TGTGCCAGCAGCTTAGAGCTGGGTCCCATATATTTT. It encodes CASSLELGPIYF.

The gene calls are TRBV4-2 and TRBJ1-2; 7 bases are a match to TRBD1. J was trimmed by 4 bases and V by 4 bases; bases with no gene match: 6. Germline V lookup: CDR1 LGHNA, CDR2 YNFKEQ. This CDR3 comprises 14 residues. CDR3 sequence reads: CASSPDGTAYGYTF. The CDR3 region has the DNA TGTGCCAGCAGCCCTGACGGGACAGCCTATGGCTACACCTTC.

This clone appeared a single time. V is TRBV24-1 and J is TRBJ1-3; 7 bases are shared with TRBD1. The CDR3 is made up of 17 amino acids. Trimming cost V 3 bases and J 7 bases; bases outside gene matches: 14. Germline lookup yields CDR1 KGHDR and CDR2 SFDVKD. This CDR3 reads CATSDRRQGLGGNTIYF. In nucleotides, the CDR3 is TGTGCCACCAGTGATCGCCGACAGGGTCTGGGGGGGAACACCATATATTTT.

As DNA, the CDR3 is TGTGCCAGCAGTGAAAGACAGGGTCCCCGTCAAAAACTGTTTTTT. It codes for CASSERQGPRQKLFF. The chain employs TRBV6-1 and TRBJ1-4, with 7 bases identical to TRBD1. The CDR3 is made up of 15 amino acids. The germline V gene encodes CDR1 MNHNS and CDR2 SASEGT. Trimming cost V 2 bases and J 9 bases; bases outside gene matches: 9.

This clone was observed a handful of times. J is TRBJ2-7 and V is TRBV2, with TRBD2 matching over 14 bases. The CDR3 sequence is 15 residues long. Germline V gene sequence: CDR1 SNHLY, CDR2 FYNNEI. The V gene end was trimmed by 6 bases and the J gene end by 3 bases; junction bases not matched to a gene: 4. DNA of the CDR3: TGTGCCAGCAGCCAGACTAGCGGGAGGGACTACGAGCAGTACTTC. This gives the protein CASSQTSGRDYEQYF.

This chain uses TRBV5-1 with TRBJ2-1; 8 bases are shared with TRBD1. This CDR3 spans 16 amino acids. The V and J ends lost 4 bases and 8 bases, in that order; junction bases with no gene match: 14. In germline, CDR1 is SGHRS, CDR2 YFSETQ. The chain's CDR3 is CASSKLNPTGEDEQFF. CDR3 DNA: TGCGCCAGCAGCAAGCTTAACCCGACAGGGGAGGATGAGCAGTTCTTC.

The chain employs TRBV5-6 and TRBJ1-4; D is uncertain. Per the germline V gene, CDR1 is SGHDT and CDR2 is YYEEEE. CDR3 size: 14 residues. V was pared by 2 bases and J by 3 bases, with 8 bases between. For the CDR3, the DNA is TGTGCCAGCAGCTTTTTTAGGTCTAATGAAAAACTGTTTTTT. This gives the protein CASSFFRSNEKLFF.

V usage is TRBV15 and J usage is TRBJ2-7; D could derive from TRBD1 or TRBD2 (7 bases each). Germline assignment: CDR1 LNHNV and CDR2 YYDKDF (reference sequence). The CDR3 loop spans 16 amino acids. Trimming pared 2 bases from V and 4 bases from J, leaving 18 bases between. The CDR3 region is CATSRSPGQRGYEQYF. In nucleotides, the CDR3 is TGTGCCACCAGCAGAAGTCCGGGACAGCGGGGTTACGAGCAGTACTTC.

This chain joins TRBV19 and TRBJ2-6; D is possibly TRBD1 (6 bases). CDR1 and CDR2 (germline): LNHDA, SQIVND (reference sequence). Trimming removed 3 bases from V and 1 base from J, with 7 bases in between. This CDR3 contains 15 residues. The CDR3 DNA follows: TGTGCCAGTAGTATGAGGGGGTCTGGGGCCAACGTCCTGACTTTC. It codes for CASSMRGSGANVLTF. Looking up the rest from reference TRBV19 and TRBJ2-6 gives the full variable domain: DGGITQSPKYLFRKEGQNVTLSCEQNLNHDAMYWYRQDPGQGLRLIYYSQIVNDFQKGDIAEGYSVSREKKESFPLTVTSAQKNPTAFYLCASSMRGSGANVLTFGAGSRLTVL.

The chain recombines TRBV7-2 with TRBJ2-5, with a weak D call TRBD2 (6 bases). Trimming cost V 3 bases and J 10 bases, with 15 bases left between them. The CDR3 length is 13 residues. Germline assignment: CDR1 SGHTA and CDR2 FQGNSA. For the CDR3, the DNA is TGTGCCAGCAGCTTCGGGGTAGCGGCAATCCAGTACTTC. Its protein is CASSFGVAAIQYF.

The chain is built from TRBV5-1 and TRBJ2-3; the D gene is possibly TRBD1 (5 bases). CDR1 and CDR2 from the germline V gene are SGHRS and YFSETQ. The V end was cut by 2 bases, the J end by 2 bases, with 12 bases between. The CDR3 is 15 amino acids. In nucleotides, the CDR3 is TGCGCCAGCAGCTTTCTAACAGGATACACAGATACGCAGTATTTT. Translation: CASSFLTGYTDTQYF.

This chain uses TRBV25-1 with TRBJ2-1; D remains ambiguous. The CDR3 contains 13 residues. Per the germline V gene, CDR1 is MGHDK and CDR2 is SYGVNS. The V gene lost 4 bases and the J gene lost 3 bases, with 7 bases spanning the gap. In DNA form, the CDR3 reads TGTGCCAGCAGTGGTTCGGACTACAATGAGCAGTTCTTC. Translated, it gives CASSGSDYNEQFF.

This clone was seen a few times. The rearrangement joins TRBV24-1 to TRBJ1-1, with D possibly TRBD1 on 6 matching bases. The CDR3 is 14 residues long. V gave up 4 bases and J gave up 5 bases, with 13 bases separating them. The germline gives CDR1 KGHDR, CDR2 SFDVKD. The CDR3 DNA reads TGTGCCACCAGTGACCGCAGGGGAGGAACTGAAGCTTTCTTT. Its protein product is CATSDRRGGTEAFF.

This clone has a handful of counts. The V gene is TRBV18, the J gene TRBJ2-7, with a possible D match to TRBD2 (6 bases). CDR3 length equals 14 residues. Trimming pared 2 bases from V and 6 bases from J, leaving 14 bases between. Germline V gene sequence: CDR1 KGHSH, CDR2 LQKENI. CDR3 in DNA: TGTGCCAGCTCACCAGGTTTACTAGCCGCCGAGCAGTACTTC. It codes for CASSPGLLAAEQYF.

DNA of the CDR3: TGTGCCAGCAGCTTGGGACAGGGCCAAGAGACCCAGTACTTC. Its translation: CASSLGQGQETQYF. This chain links TRBV5-4 with TRBJ2-5; 7 bases map to TRBD1. V dropped 0 bases and J dropped 1; count of bases not matched to a gene: 0. Germline assignment: CDR1 SGHNT and CDR2 YYREEE (reference sequence). The CDR3 length is 14 residues.

This clone occurred a few times. The chain employs TRBV18 and TRBJ2-7; TRBD1 aligns across 9 bases. From germline, CDR1 is KGHSH and CDR2 LQKENI. CDR3 length: 16 amino acids. With V trimmed by 2 bases and J by 0 bases, 5 bases remained unmatched. The CDR3 coding sequence is TGTGCCAGCTCACCATTCGTGGGACAGGGCTCCTACGAGCAGTACTTC. Translation: CASSPFVGQGSYEQYF.